Each of the 15 T cell receptor beta chains below was sequenced from the same sample in a study of blood T cell repertoires in COVID-19. Using immunoSEQ multiplex PCR, the repertoire was profiled, and TCRdb retains in-frame clones only, with some absent. The sample has around 130,000 clones, 84% seen once. Sequenced: peripheral blood. Every receptor here comes from a woman aged 55-75 years with acute or convalescent COVID-19.

V is TRBV7-9 and J is TRBJ1-6; TRBD1 agrees at 7 bases. Germline trimming cut 5 bases from V and 7 bases from J; bases unmatched to any gene: 8. The germline CDR1 and CDR2 sequences are SEHNR and FQNEAQ (reference sequence). CDR3 length: 15 residues. The CDR3 region is CASSLDRVGNSPLHF. CDR3 in DNA: TGTGCCAGCAGCCTCGACAGGGTTGGGAATTCACCCCTCCACTTT. The complete variable domain, with remaining parts taken from reference TRBV7-9 and TRBJ1-6, reads DTGVSQNPRHKITKRGQNVTFRCDPISEHNRLYWYRQTLGQGPEFLTYFQNEAQLEKSRLLSDRFSAERPKGSFSTLEIQRTEQGDSAMYLCASSLDRVGNSPLHFGNGTRLTVT.

As DNA, the CDR3 is TGTGCCAGCAGTTCGGCCCAGCGGGGTCGGGAGACCCAGTACTTC. Translating gives CASSSAQRGRETQYF. The chain has TRBV27 and TRBJ2-5; 7 bases map to TRBD2. The CDR3 consists of 15 residues. V shed 4 bases, J shed 5 bases, and the junction held 10 bases outside the gene matches. Germline V lookup: CDR1 MNHEY, CDR2 SMNVEV (reference sequence).

The chain combines TRBV19 with TRBJ1-5; D is possibly TRBD1 (6 bases). Germline loops: CDR1 LNHDA, CDR2 SQIVND (reference sequence). V lost 6 bases, J lost 6 bases, and 15 bases lay in between. This CDR3 comprises 14 residues. The CDR3: CASSRDRGGQPQHF. DNA of the CDR3: TGTGCCAGTAGCCGAGACCGAGGGGGTCAGCCCCAGCATTTT. Looking up the rest from reference TRBV19 and TRBJ1-5 gives the full variable domain: DGGITQSPKYLFRKEGQNVTLSCEQNLNHDAMYWYRQDPGQGLRLIYYSQIVNDFQKGDIAEGYSVSREKKESFPLTVTSAQKNPTAFYLCASSRDRGGQPQHFGDGTRLSIL.

This clone was detected once. This sequence joins TRBV5-1 and TRBJ2-1; D gene unclear. The V gene's germline CDR1 is SGHRS and CDR2 YFSETQ. The V and J ends lost 4 bases and 0 bases respectively, with 11 bases between them. The CDR3 runs to 15 residues. The CDR3 sequence: CASSPDTRSYNEQFF. Written as DNA, the CDR3 is TGCGCCAGCAGCCCAGACACCCGCTCCTACAATGAGCAGTTCTTC.

The chain has TRBV7-6 and TRBJ1-2; D is perhaps TRBD1 (6 bases). The CDR3 covers 15 residues. V was pared by 5 bases and J by 6 bases, with 19 bases between. Germline CDR1 and CDR2: SGHVS and FNYEAQ. CDR3 sequence: CASSPREAGGDGYTF. The CDR3 DNA follows: TGTGCCAGCAGCCCCAGAGAAGCTGGGGGCGATGGCTACACCTTC.

In its sample, this clone was seen once. Other DNA sequences in this sample translate to the same CDR3. The V gene is TRBV7-9, the J gene TRBJ1-5; D is unclear. Per germline, CDR1 SEHNR and CDR2 FQNEAQ (reference sequence). The CDR3 extends over 13 amino acids. The V and J ends lost 2 bases and 4 bases respectively, with 6 bases between them. The DNA of the CDR3 is TGTGCCAGCAGCTTATCCGGGAATCAGCCCCAGCATTTT. Protein product: CASSLSGNQPQHF.

CDR3 loop: CASSYSIRTGDSPLHF. For the CDR3, the DNA is TGTGCCAGCAGTTACTCGATTAGGACAGGGGATTCACCCCTCCACTTT. The chain combines TRBV6-5 with TRBJ1-6; 9 nucleotides match TRBD1. Per germline, CDR1 MNHEY and CDR2 SVGAGI. The CDR3 has 16 amino acids. V gave up 0 bases and J gave up 8 bases; unmatched junction bases: 5.

The rearrangement joins TRBV7-8 to TRBJ1-2; 8 positions agree with TRBD1. CDR1 and CDR2 from the germline V gene are SGHVS and FQNEAQ. V dropped 1 base and J dropped 4; count of bases not matched to a gene: 5. This CDR3 is 15 amino acids long. CDR3 sequence: CASSLVGTGVYGYTF. DNA for the CDR3: TGTGCCAGCAGCTTAGTGGGGACAGGAGTCTATGGCTACACCTTC.

This clone showed up just once. This chain links TRBV2 with TRBJ2-6; D gene ambiguous. The CDR3 covers 12 residues. V was clipped by 9 bases and J by 0 bases, with 3 bases between them. The germline V gene has CDR1 SNHLY and CDR2 FYNNEI. This chain's CDR3 is CARLSGANVLTF. The CDR3 DNA is TGTGCCAGACTCTCTGGGGCCAACGTCCTGACTTTC.

The rearrangement links TRBV27 to TRBJ2-5; D ambiguous. Trimming removed 5 bases at V and 5 bases at J, with 15 bases between. Germline lookup yields CDR1 MNHEY and CDR2 SMNVEV (reference sequence). The CDR3 consists of 14 residues. The CDR3 region has the DNA TGTGCCAGCAGTACCGGCAGGATCACGGAGACCCAGTACTTC. It translates to CASSTGRITETQYF.

The chain recombines TRBV4-1 with TRBJ2-3, with TRBD2 identical over 7 bases. V shed 2 bases, J shed 3 bases, and the junction held 11 bases outside the gene matches. Germline assignment: CDR1 MGHRA and CDR2 YSYEKL. The CDR3 consists of 17 residues. CDR3 coding DNA: TGCGCCAGCAGCCAACTTGGTGGCGGCGGGGGTACAGATACGCAGTATTTT. Translation gives CASSQLGGGGGTDTQYF.

A single count supports this clone. This chain connects TRBV5-4 to TRBJ2-5; 8 bases are shared with TRBD1. V shed 3 bases and J 4 bases; nucleotides not matched to a gene: 5. The CDR3 consists of 14 residues. Looked up from germline, CDR1 is SGHNT and CDR2 is YYREEE (reference sequence). The CDR3 DNA reads TGTGCCAGCAGCTACGGGGACAGGTTAGAGACCCAGTACTTC. Translated, it gives CASSYGDRLETQYF.

This chain joins TRBV19 and TRBJ2-7, with 8 nucleotides matching TRBD2. CDR3 size: 16 residues. V was pared by 0 bases and J by 3 bases, with 7 bases of the junction left unmatched. CDR1 is LNHDA and CDR2 is SQIVND in the germline V gene (reference sequence). The CDR3 here is CASSIEFSGTVYEQYF. DNA for the CDR3: TGTGCCAGTAGTATAGAATTTAGCGGGACCGTCTACGAGCAGTACTTC.

CDR3 sequence: CASRESSGNTIYF. DNA of the CDR3: TGTGCCAGCAGAGAGAGCTCTGGAAACACCATATATTTT. V and J are TRBV6-5 and TRBJ1-3; D remains ambiguous. Trimming pared 6 bases from V and 0 bases from J, leaving 6 bases between. The CDR3 is 13 amino acids. Germline CDR1 and CDR2: MNHEY and SVGAGI.

CDR3 DNA sequence: TGCGCCAGCAGCAACCCTAGCGGGGCGCGTGATGAGCAGTTCTTC. Protein sequence: CASSNPSGARDEQFF. V and J are TRBV5-1 and TRBJ2-1; the match to TRBD2 covers 9 bases. Germline V gives CDR1 SGHRS, CDR2 YFSETQ. This CDR3 has 15 residues. Trimming took 4 bases from V and 8 from J; bases not matched to a gene: 10.